This note documents a single T cell receptor beta chain sequence. This sample stems from a study of CD8+ T cells in alopecia areata. Looking at the study overall: The drug, oral tofacitinib, was given to treated patients at 5 to 10 mg twice daily.

This sample's treatment: oral pan-JAK inhibitor, 5-10 mg twice daily. Sequencing templates came from extracted RNA that was reverse transcribed into cDNA. Produced via immunoSEQ multiplex PCR; TCRdb's table is partial and in-frame only. Altogether 110,000 to 150,000 clones are present, 86% being singletons, with the ten largest covering over 10%. Germline lookup yields CDR1 MNHEY and CDR2 SMNVEV (reference sequence). CDR3 size: 16 residues. The trim removed 5 bases at V and 6 bases at J, leaving 11 bases unmatched. This chain links TRBV27 with TRBJ2-2; 8 positions match TRBD1. This sequence was found in a human donor with alopecia areata. Material: CD8+ T cells sorted from blood, obtained at week 4, from a patient treated with tofacitinib. For the CDR3, the DNA is TGTGCCAGCAGTCCGCCCCGGACAGGGACCCCCGGGGAGCTGTTTTTT. Residues: CASSPPRTGTPGELFF.